One and the same sample provided the 26 T cell receptor beta chains below, sequenced in a study of blood T cells in healthy people across ages. Primers used in a second PCR of about 7 to 11 cycles were a sample-barcoded 5' primer and a J-beta primer mix. TCRdb fed the 5' RACE reads into MiXCR, producing one record per CDR3 protein. This sample yields 800,000 to 900,000 distinct CDR3 sequences, of which approximately 67% are seen a single time; about 30% belongs to the top ten. Sequencing was carried out using blood. The receptor source for this set is a man aged 25 to 45 in good health.

This rearrangement joins TRBV6-2 or TRBV6-3 to TRBJ2-1; 8 bases are shared with TRBD1. The CDR3 is made up of 15 amino acids. V dropped 7 bases and J dropped 0; count of bases not matched to a gene: 5. Per the germline V gene, CDR1 is MNHEY and CDR2 is SVGEGT. The CDR3 sequence: CASTTGTGSYNEQFF. DNA of the CDR3: TGTGCCAGCACAACCGGGACAGGCTCCTACAATGAGCAGTTCTTC.

The rearrangement uses TRBV13 and TRBJ2-3, with 9 bases lining up with TRBD2. Germline lookup yields CDR1 PRHDT and CDR2 FYEKMQ (reference sequence). The CDR3 length is 15 residues. Losses at the gene ends were 1 base for V and 8 bases for J; bases not matched to a gene: 7. The CDR3 DNA is TGTGCCAGCAGCTTAGCGGCTAGCGGGGACGGTACGCAGTATTTT. This translates into CASSLAASGDGTQYF.

The chain has TRBV29-1 and TRBJ2-3; unclear D gene. Germline CDR1 is SQVTM and CDR2 is ANQGSEA. The CDR3 runs 13 residues. Trimming pared 5 bases from V and 2 bases from J, leaving 11 bases between. The CDR3 is CSVPRPVTDTQYF. In nucleotides, the CDR3 is TGCAGCGTTCCGAGGCCAGTCACAGATACGCAGTATTTT.

The chain couples TRBV7-2 to TRBJ2-7, with no clear D. Germline CDR1 reads SGHTA; CDR2 reads FQGNSA. This CDR3 spans 17 amino acids. V was clipped by 5 bases and J by 3 bases, with 23 bases between them. CDR3 sequence reads: CASSLLLSASLGYEQYF. The DNA for the CDR3 is TGTGCCAGCAGCCTCCTGCTGTCGGCCAGCTTGGGCTACGAGCAGTACTTC. The full variable domain, completed using reference TRBV7-2 and TRBJ2-7, is GAGVSQSPSNKVTEKGKDVELRCDPISGHTALYWYRQSLGQGLEFLIYFQGNSAPDKSGLPSDRFSAERTGGSVSTLTIQRTQQEDSAVYLCASSLLLSASLGYEQYFGPGTRLTVT.

The genes are TRBV7-2 and TRBJ2-7, with 10 nucleotides matching TRBD1. CDR3 size: 15 residues. Germline V gene data show CDR1 as SGHTA and CDR2 as FQGNSA. After removal of 1 base from V and 3 bases from J, the junction contained 3 bases not matched to a gene. The CDR3 coding sequence is TGTGCCAGCAGCTTAGAGCGGGACAGGGGCTACGAGCAGTACTTC. It is translated as CASSLERDRGYEQYF.

This clonotype came up a few times. J is TRBJ2-1 and V is TRBV6-4; 8 bases match TRBD2. This CDR3 has 16 amino acids. Germline V CDR1 and CDR2: MRHNA, SNTAGT. V gave up 4 bases and J gave up 0 bases; unmatched junction bases: 5. CDR3 sequence: CASSAEAGASYNEQFF. As DNA, the CDR3 is TGTGCCAGCAGTGCAGAAGCGGGGGCCTCCTACAATGAGCAGTTCTTC.

J is TRBJ1-1 and V is TRBV7-9, with D unclear. Deletions cut 2 bases from V and 7 bases from J, with 14 bases between. The CDR3 sequence is 14 residues long. From germline, CDR1 is SEHNR and CDR2 FQNEAQ (reference sequence). The CDR3 loop reads CASSLSGVGGEAFF. As DNA, the CDR3 is TGTGCCAGCAGCTTATCCGGGGTTGGCGGTGAAGCTTTCTTT.

This clonotype was counted between two and nine times. The V and J genes are TRBV7-2 and TRBJ1-2; unclear D gene. CDR3 length: 12 amino acids. Germline lookup yields CDR1 SGHTA and CDR2 FQGNSA. Deletions cut 0 bases from V and 8 bases from J, with 7 bases between. The CDR3 loop is CASSLAGWGYTF. The CDR3 nucleotides are TGTGCCAGCAGCTTAGCGGGGTGGGGCTACACCTTC. Looking up the rest from reference TRBV7-2 and TRBJ1-2 gives the full variable domain: GAGVSQSPSNKVTEKGKDVELRCDPISGHTALYWYRQSLGQGLEFLIYFQGNSAPDKSGLPSDRFSAERTGGSVSTLTIQRTQQEDSAVYLCASSLAGWGYTFGSGTRLTVV.

This clonotype was detected a few times. The gene calls are TRBV20-1 and TRBJ2-4, with D perhaps TRBD1 (6 bases). The J call may be wrong; the DNA end is better matched by TRBJ2-7. In germline, CDR1 is DFQATT, CDR2 SNEGSKA (reference sequence). This CDR3 has 14 residues. CDR3 sequence: CSARDLTGWYEQYF. The CDR3 region has the DNA TGCAGTGCTAGAGATCTAACAGGGTGGTACGAGCAGTACTTC.

The CDR3 DNA sequence: TGCAGCGTTGGGGAGACAGGGGGCAGCTATGGCTACACCTTC. It yields the protein CSVGETGGSYGYTF. V is TRBV29-1 and J is TRBJ1-2; TRBD1 matches 10 bases. There are 14 residues in the CDR3. With V trimmed by 4 bases and J by 4 bases, 6 bases remained unmatched. In germline, CDR1 is SQVTM, CDR2 ANQGSEA.

The V gene is TRBV10-3, the J gene TRBJ2-1; TRBD2 agrees at 11 bases. Germline V gene data show CDR1 as ENHRY and CDR2 as SYGVKD. V lost 6 bases, J lost 0 bases, and 10 bases stayed unmatched. The CDR3 extends over 18 amino acids. CDR3: CAIRPGLAGIDSYNEQFF. For the CDR3, the DNA is TGTGCCATCAGACCCGGACTAGCGGGTATCGACTCCTACAATGAGCAGTTCTTC.

V gene TRBV20-1 combines with J gene TRBJ2-7; 8 nucleotides line up with TRBD1. V shed 6 bases, J shed 2 bases, and the junction held 9 bases outside the gene matches. Germline V gene sequence: CDR1 DFQATT, CDR2 SNEGSKA (reference sequence). This CDR3 is 14 amino acids long. This CDR3 reads CSAKRTGLTYEQYF. The CDR3 coding sequence is TGCAGTGCCAAGAGGACAGGGTTAACCTACGAGCAGTACTTC.

The V and J genes are TRBV12-3 or TRBV12-4 and TRBJ2-1, with D maybe TRBD1 (6 bases). V lost 1 base and J lost 8, with 9 bases in between. The CDR3 has 13 amino acids. In DNA form, the CDR3 reads TGTGCCAGCAGTTTAGTGGGGGCCGATGAGCAGTTCTTC. This translates into CASSLVGADEQFF.

V gene TRBV12-3 or TRBV12-4 combines with J gene TRBJ2-1; 7 bases map to TRBD1. The CDR3 consists of 16 residues. The ends lost 7 bases at V and 3 bases at J; junction bases unmatched: 12. The CDR3 is CASKRDSGNGYNEQFF. CDR3 in DNA: TGTGCCAGCAAAAGGGACAGTGGAAACGGCTACAATGAGCAGTTCTTC.

V usage is TRBV7-9 and J usage is TRBJ1-5; maybe TRBD1 (6 bases). This CDR3 contains 17 residues. CDR1 and CDR2 from the germline V gene are SEHNR and FQNEAQ (reference sequence). Trimming took 0 bases from V and 3 from J, leaving 15 bases between them. CDR3 amino acids: CASSLAYRQAFNQPQHF. The CDR3 DNA reads TGTGCCAGCAGCTTAGCTTATCGACAGGCCTTCAATCAGCCCCAGCATTTT.

The chain is built from TRBV4-1 and TRBJ2-5; 10 positions match TRBD1. The J call is uncertain, as TRBJ2-7 better fits the DNA end. Germline CDR1 reads MGHRA; CDR2 reads YSYEKL. The CDR3 is 17 amino acids. CDR3 DNA: TGCGCCAGCAGCCAAGTAGGACAGGGGGGAAAAAAGTACGAGCAGTACTTC. This translates into CASSQVGQGGKKYEQYF.

The rearrangement joins TRBV4-3 to TRBJ2-1; 7 positions match TRBD1. CDR1 LGHNA and CDR2 YSLEER come from the germline V gene. The V gene end was trimmed by 5 bases and the J gene end by 6 bases; junction bases not matched to a gene: 4. The CDR3 has 13 residues. The CDR3 spells CASSGWTGNEQFF. Here the CDR3 DNA reads TGCGCCAGCAGCGGGTGGACAGGCAATGAGCAGTTCTTC.

The rearrangement uses TRBV20-1 and TRBJ2-7; tentatively, D is TRBD1 or TRBD2 (5 bases each). The J call may be wrong; the DNA end is better matched by TRBJ2-5. The CDR3 has 18 residues. CDR1 DFQATT and CDR2 SNEGSKA come from the germline V gene (reference sequence). The DNA of the CDR3 is TGCAGTGCTAGAGGGGAGAAGGCAGGGAATATTTGGGGAGAGACCCAGTACTTC. Encoded protein: CSARGEKAGNIWGETQYF.

This clonotype was seen more than once but under ten times. This rearrangement joins TRBV9 to TRBJ2-1, with 16 bases identical to TRBD2. Trimming removed 3 bases from V and 13 bases from J; junction bases left unmatched: 7. The germline V gene has CDR1 SGDLS and CDR2 YYNGEE. CDR3 size: 15 residues. CDR3 coding DNA: TGTGCCAGCAGCGCCGGGACTAGCGGGGGGGCCGACCAGTTCTTC. It codes for CASSAGTSGGADQFF.

The chain links TRBV27 to TRBJ1-2; the D gene is possibly TRBD1 (6 bases). Germline CDR1 is MNHEY and CDR2 is SMNVEV (reference sequence). The CDR3 covers 13 residues. V lost 10 bases and J lost 8, with 20 bases in between. For the CDR3, the DNA is TGTGCCATCAGGAGGGGGGGCCTACACGGCTACACCTTC. It translates to CAIRRGGLHGYTF.

This clonotype was counted a few times. The chain links TRBV12-3 or TRBV12-4 to TRBJ2-5; D might be TRBD1 or TRBD2, each matching 5 bases. Trimming took off 4 bases at V and 1 base at J, with 16 bases between the two ends. The CDR3 sequence is 16 residues long. The CDR3 DNA is TGTGCCAGCAGTTCTGGGGCCGGGACCACCCAAGAGACCCAGTACTTC. Amino acid sequence: CASSSGAGTTQETQYF.

The rearrangement links TRBV14 to TRBJ1-2, with D hard to call. Trimming took 4 bases from V and 4 from J, leaving 10 bases between them. The germline V gene encodes CDR1 SGHDN and CDR2 FVKESK. The CDR3 runs to 13 residues. The CDR3 spells CASSPALSYGYTF. Here the CDR3 DNA reads TGTGCCAGCAGCCCCGCGCTTTCCTATGGCTACACCTTC. Full variable domain (remainder filled in from reference TRBV14 and TRBJ1-2): EAGVTQFPSHSVIEKGQTVTLRCDPISGHDNLYWYRRVMGKEIKFLLHFVKESKQDESGMPNNRFLAERTGGTYSTLKVQPAELEDSGVYFCASSPALSYGYTFGSGTRLTVV.

This chain connects TRBV27 to TRBJ2-7, with D tentatively TRBD1 (5 bases). The germline V and J ends were trimmed by 8 bases and 1 base, with 15 bases remaining between them. Germline V gene lookup returns CDR1 MNHEY and CDR2 SMNVEV (reference sequence). This CDR3 spans 14 amino acids. The DNA for the CDR3 is TGTGCCAGCTCCCTCAGCCACAGGTCCTACGAGCAGTACTTC. This sequence encodes CASSLSHRSYEQYF.

CDR3 amino acids: CASSYSKGEGKTDTQYF. For the CDR3, the DNA is TGTGCCAGCAGTTACTCGAAGGGGGAGGGGAAGACAGATACGCAGTATTTT. The chain couples TRBV6-6 to TRBJ2-3; TRBD2 might be the D (7 bases). CDR1 is MNHNY, CDR2 SVGAGI, per germline (reference sequence). The germline V and J ends were trimmed by 0 bases and 3 bases, with 16 bases remaining between them. This CDR3 comprises 17 residues.

The CDR3: CASSQYSEVETQYF. The CDR3 nucleotides are TGTGCCAGCAGCCAGTATAGCGAGGTTGAGACCCAGTACTTC. The chain is built from TRBV14 and TRBJ2-7; a weak D match, TRBD2 (5 bases). The assigned J gene may be wrong: the sequence end matches TRBJ2-5 better. Germline assignment: CDR1 SGHDN and CDR2 FVKESK. CDR3 length equals 14 residues.

The genes are TRBV28 and TRBJ2-1; 8 nucleotides align to TRBD1. Near its end, the DNA agrees better with TRBJ2-7, so the J call may be wrong. This CDR3 region has 14 residues. From germline, CDR1 is MDHEN and CDR2 SYDVKM. DNA for the CDR3: TGTGCCAGCAGTTTGGGAGGACAGGGCCGCGAGCAGTACTTC. Translating gives CASSLGGQGREQYF.